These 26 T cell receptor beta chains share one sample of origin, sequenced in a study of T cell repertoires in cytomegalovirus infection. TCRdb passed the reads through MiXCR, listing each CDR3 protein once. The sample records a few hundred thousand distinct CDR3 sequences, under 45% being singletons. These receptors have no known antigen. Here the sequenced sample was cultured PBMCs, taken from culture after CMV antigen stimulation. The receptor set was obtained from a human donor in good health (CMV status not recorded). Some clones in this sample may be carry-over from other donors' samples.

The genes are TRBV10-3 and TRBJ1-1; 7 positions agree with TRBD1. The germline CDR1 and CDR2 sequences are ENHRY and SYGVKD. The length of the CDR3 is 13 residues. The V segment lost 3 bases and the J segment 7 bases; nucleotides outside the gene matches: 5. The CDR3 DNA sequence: TGTGCCATCAGTGAAACTGACAGGGATGAAGCTTTCTTT. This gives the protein CAISETDRDEAFF.

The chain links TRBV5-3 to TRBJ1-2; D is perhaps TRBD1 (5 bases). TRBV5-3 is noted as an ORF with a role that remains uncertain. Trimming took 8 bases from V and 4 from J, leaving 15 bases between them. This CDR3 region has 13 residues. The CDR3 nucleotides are TGTGCCAGCAGCGCTGAAAGGGGCTATGGCTACACCTTC. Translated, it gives CASSAERGYGYTF.

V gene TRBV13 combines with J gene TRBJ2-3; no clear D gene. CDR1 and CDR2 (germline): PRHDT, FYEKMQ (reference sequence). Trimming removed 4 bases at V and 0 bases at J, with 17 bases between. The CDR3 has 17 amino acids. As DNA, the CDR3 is TGTGCCAGCAGCTCCCCCGTCACCCGGTATAGCACAGATACGCAGTATTTT. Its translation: CASSSPVTRYSTDTQYF.

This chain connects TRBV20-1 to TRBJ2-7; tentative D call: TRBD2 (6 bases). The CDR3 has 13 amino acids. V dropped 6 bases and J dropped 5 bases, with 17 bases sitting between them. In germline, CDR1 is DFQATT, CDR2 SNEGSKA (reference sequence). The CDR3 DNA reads TGCAGTGCCAGCCCCCCGGGAGTCGACGAGCAGTACTTC. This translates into CSASPPGVDEQYF.

The CDR3 is CASSLGQGNEAFF. DNA for the CDR3: TGCGCCAGCAGCCTCGGACAGGGTAATGAAGCTTTCTTT. This chain connects TRBV4-1 to TRBJ1-1; 8 bases match TRBD1. The CDR3 loop spans 13 amino acids. Germline CDR1 reads MGHRA; CDR2 reads YSYEKL. J gave up 7 bases and V 4 bases, and 5 bases lay outside the gene matches.

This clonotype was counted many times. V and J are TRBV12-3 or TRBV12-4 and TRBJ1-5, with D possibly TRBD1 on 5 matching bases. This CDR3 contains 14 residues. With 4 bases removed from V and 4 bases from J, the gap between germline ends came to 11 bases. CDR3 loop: CASSSQGGNQPQHF. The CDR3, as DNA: TGTGCCAGCAGTTCCCAGGGCGGAAATCAGCCCCAGCATTTT.

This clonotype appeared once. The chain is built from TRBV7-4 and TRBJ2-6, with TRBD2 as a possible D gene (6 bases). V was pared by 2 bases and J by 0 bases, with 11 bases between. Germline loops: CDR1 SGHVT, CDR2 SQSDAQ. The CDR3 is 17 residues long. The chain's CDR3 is CASSLPGGNSGANVLTF. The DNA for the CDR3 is TGTGCCAGCAGCTTACCCGGGGGTAACTCTGGGGCCAACGTCCTGACTTTC.

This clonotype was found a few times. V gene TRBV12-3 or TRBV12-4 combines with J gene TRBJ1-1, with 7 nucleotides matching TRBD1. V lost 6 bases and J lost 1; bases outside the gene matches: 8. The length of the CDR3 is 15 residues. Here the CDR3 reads CASRRGQPENTEAFF. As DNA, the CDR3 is TGTGCCAGCAGGCGGGGACAGCCAGAGAACACTGAAGCTTTCTTT.

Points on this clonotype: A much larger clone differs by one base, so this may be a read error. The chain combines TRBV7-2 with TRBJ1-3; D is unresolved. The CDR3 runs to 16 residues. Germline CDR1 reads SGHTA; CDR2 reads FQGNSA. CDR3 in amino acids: CASSSGRPNSGNTTYF. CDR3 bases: TGTGCCAGCAGCTCCGGACGCCCTAACTCTGGAAACACCACATATTTT.

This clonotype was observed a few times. CDR3 DNA: TGTGCCAGCAGCGTAGTTGGTAGCGGGGCTCCATACGAGCAGTACTTC. It encodes CASSVVGSGAPYEQYF. The chain couples TRBV9 to TRBJ2-7; 8 positions agree with TRBD2. From germline, CDR1 is SGDLS and CDR2 YYNGEE. The CDR3 consists of 16 residues. With 0 bases clipped from V and 4 bases from J, the junction kept 9 bases outside the gene matches.

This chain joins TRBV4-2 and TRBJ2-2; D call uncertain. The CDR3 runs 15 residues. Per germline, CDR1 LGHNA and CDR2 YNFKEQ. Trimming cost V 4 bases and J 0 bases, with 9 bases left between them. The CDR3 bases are TGTGCCAGCAGCCTGGACCCGTCGAACACCGGGGAGCTGTTTTTT. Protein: CASSLDPSNTGELFF.

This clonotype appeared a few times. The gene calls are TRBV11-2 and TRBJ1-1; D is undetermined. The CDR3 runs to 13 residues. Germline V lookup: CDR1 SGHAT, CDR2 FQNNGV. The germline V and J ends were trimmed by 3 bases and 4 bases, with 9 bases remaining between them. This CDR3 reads CASSLYQGTEAFF. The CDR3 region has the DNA TGTGCCAGCAGCTTGTATCAAGGCACTGAAGCTTTCTTT.

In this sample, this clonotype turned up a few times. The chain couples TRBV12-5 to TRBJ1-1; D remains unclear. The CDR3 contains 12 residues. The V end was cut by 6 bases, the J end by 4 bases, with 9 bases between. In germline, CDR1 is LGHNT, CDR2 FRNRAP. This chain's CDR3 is CASGYEGTEAFF. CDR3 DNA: TGTGCTAGTGGGTACGAGGGCACTGAAGCTTTCTTT.

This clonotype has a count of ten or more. This CDR3 reads CASSFEGSPLHF. The CDR3 nucleotides read TGTGCCAGCAGCTTTGAAGGTTCACCCCTCCACTTT. V is TRBV7-2 and J is TRBJ1-6; no clear D. V was trimmed by 3 bases and J by 9 bases, leaving 6 bases between them. The germline CDR1 and CDR2 sequences are SGHTA and FQGNSA. The CDR3 covers 12 residues.

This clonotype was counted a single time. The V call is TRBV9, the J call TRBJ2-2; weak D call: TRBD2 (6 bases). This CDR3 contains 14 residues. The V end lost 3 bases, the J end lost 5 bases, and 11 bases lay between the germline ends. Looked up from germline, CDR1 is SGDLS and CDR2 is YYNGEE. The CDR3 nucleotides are TGTGCCAGCAGCGCCCAACTAGCAACCGGGGAGCTGTTTTTT. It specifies CASSAQLATGELFF.

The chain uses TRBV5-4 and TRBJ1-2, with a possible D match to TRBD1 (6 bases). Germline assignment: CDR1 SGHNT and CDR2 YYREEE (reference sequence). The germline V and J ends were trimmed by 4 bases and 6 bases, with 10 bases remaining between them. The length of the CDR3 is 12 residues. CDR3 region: CASSPYRDGYTF. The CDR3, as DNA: TGTGCCAGCAGCCCGTACAGGGATGGCTACACCTTC.

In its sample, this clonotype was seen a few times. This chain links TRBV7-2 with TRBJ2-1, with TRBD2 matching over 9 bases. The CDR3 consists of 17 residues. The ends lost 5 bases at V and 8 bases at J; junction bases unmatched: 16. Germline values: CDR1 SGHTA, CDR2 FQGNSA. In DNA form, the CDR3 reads TGTGCCAGCAGCCCTCCCGGGACTAGCAAGGGGGGACATGAGCAGTTCTTC. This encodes CASSPPGTSKGGHEQFF.

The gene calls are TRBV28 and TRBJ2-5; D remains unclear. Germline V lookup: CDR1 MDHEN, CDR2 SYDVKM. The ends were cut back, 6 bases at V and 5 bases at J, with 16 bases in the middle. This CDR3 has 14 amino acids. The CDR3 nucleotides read TGTGCCAGCAGGCCGGGTCGGTTTGATGAGACCCAGTACTTC. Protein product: CASRPGRFDETQYF.

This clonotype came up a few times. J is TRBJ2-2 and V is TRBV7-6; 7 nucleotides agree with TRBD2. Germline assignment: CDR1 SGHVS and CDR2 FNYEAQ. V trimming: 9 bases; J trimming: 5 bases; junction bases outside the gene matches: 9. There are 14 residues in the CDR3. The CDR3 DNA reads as TGTGCCAGTTCTATCGCGGGGGAAACCGGGGAGCTGTTTTTT. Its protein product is CASSIAGETGELFF.

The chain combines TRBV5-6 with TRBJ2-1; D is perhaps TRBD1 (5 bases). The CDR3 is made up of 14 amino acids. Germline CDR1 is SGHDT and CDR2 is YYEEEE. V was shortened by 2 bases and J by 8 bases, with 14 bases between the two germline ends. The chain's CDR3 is CASSFGPRGDEQFF. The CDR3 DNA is TGTGCCAGCAGCTTCGGACCAAGGGGCGATGAGCAGTTCTTC. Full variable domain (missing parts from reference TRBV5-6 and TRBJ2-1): DAGVTQSPTHLIKTRGQQVTLRCSPKSGHDTVSWYQQALGQGPQFIFQYYEEEERQRGNFPDRFSGHQFPNYSSELNVNALLLGDSALYLCASSFGPRGDEQFFGPGTRLTVL.

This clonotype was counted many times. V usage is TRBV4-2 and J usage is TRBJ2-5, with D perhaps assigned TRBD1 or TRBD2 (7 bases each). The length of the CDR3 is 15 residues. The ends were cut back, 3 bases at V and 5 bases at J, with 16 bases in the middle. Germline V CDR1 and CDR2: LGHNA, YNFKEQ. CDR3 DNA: TGTGCCAGCAGCCACGAGAACCAGGGGGGGGAGACCCAGTACTTC. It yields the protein CASSHENQGGETQYF.

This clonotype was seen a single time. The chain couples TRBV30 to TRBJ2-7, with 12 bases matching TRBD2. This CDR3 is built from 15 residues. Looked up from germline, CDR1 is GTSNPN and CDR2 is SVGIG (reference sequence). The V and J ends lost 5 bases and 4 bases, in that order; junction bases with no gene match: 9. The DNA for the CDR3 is TGTGCCTGGGATGCAGGACTAGCGGGAAAGTACGAGCAGTACTTC. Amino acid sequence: CAWDAGLAGKYEQYF.

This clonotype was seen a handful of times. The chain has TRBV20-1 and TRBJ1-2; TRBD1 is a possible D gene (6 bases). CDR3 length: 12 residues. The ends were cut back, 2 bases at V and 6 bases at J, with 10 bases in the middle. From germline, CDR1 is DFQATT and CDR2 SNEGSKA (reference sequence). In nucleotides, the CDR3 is TGCAGTGCTAGATACAGGGTGAATGGCTACACCTTC. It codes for CSARYRVNGYTF.

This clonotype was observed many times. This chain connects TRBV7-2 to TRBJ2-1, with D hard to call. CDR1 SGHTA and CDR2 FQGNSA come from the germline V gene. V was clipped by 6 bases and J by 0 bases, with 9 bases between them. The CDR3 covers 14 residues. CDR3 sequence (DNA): TGTGCCAGCAGAAGGGTTAGCTCCTACAATGAGCAGTTCTTC. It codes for CASRRVSSYNEQFF.

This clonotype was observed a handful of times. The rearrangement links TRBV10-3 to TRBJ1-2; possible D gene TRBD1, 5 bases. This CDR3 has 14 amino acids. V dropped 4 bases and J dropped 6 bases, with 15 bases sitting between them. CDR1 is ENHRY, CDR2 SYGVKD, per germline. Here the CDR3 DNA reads TGTGCCATCAGTGGGCCGGGGCAGGTGGATGGCTACACCTTC. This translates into CAISGPGQVDGYTF.

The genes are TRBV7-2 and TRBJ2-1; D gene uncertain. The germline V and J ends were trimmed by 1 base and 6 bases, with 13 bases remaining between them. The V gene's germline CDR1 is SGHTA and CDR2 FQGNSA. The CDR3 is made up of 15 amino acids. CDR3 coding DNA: TGTGCCAGCAGCTTAGTAGGCCTACTTGGCAATGAGCAGTTCTTC. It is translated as CASSLVGLLGNEQFF. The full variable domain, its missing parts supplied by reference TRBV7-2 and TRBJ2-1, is GAGVSQSPSNKVTEKGKDVELRCDPISGHTALYWYRQSLGQGLEFLIYFQGNSAPDKSGLPSDRFSAERTGGSVSTLTIQRTQQEDSAVYLCASSLVGLLGNEQFFGPGTRLTVL.